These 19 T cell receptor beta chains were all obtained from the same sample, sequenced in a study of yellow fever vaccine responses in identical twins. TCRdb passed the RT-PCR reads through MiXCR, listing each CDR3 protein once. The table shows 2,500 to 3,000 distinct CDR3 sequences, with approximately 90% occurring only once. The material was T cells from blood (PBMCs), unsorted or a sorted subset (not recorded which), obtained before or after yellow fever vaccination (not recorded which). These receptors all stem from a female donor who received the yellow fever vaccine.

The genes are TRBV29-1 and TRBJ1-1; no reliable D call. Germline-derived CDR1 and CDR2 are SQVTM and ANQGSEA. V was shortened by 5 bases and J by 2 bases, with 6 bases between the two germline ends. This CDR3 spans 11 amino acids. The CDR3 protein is CSVRDNTEAFF. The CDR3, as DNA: TGCAGCGTTCGCGACAACACTGAAGCTTTCTTT. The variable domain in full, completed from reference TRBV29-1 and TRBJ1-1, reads SAVISQKPSRDICQRGTSLTIQCQVDSQVTMMFWYRQQPGQSLTLIATANQGSEATYESGFVIDKFPISRPNLTFSTLTVSNMSPEDSSIYLCSVRDNTEAFFGQGTRLTVV.

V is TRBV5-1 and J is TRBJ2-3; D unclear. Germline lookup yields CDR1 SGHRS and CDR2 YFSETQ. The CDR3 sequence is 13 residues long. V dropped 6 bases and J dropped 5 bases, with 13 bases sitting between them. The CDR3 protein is CASTPGGLDTQYF. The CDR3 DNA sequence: TGCGCCAGCACCCCTGGCGGCTTAGATACGCAGTATTTT.

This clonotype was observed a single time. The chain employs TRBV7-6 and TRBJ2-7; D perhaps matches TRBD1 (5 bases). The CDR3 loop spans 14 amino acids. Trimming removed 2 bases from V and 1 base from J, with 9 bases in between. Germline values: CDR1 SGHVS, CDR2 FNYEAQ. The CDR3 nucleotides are TGTGCCAGCAGCTTAAGCCAGGGTTCCTACGAGCAGTACTTC. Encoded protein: CASSLSQGSYEQYF. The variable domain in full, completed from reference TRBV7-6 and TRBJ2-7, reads GAGVSQSPRYKVTKRGQDVALRCDPISGHVSLYWYRQALGQGPEFLTYFNYEAQQDKSGLPNDRFSAERPEGSISTLTIQRTEQRDSAMYRCASSLSQGSYEQYFGPGTRLTVT.

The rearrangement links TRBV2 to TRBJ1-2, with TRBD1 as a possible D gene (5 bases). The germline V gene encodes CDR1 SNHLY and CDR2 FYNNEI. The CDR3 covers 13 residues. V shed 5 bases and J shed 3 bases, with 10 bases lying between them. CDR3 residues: CASSRGEDYGYTF. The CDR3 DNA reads TGTGCCAGCAGTCGGGGGGAAGACTATGGCTACACCTTC.

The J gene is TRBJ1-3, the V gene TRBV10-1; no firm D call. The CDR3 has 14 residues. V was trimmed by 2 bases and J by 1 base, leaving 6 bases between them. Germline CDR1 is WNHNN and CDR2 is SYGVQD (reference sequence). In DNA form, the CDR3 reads TGCGCCAGCAGTGAGAGGATTTCTGGAAACACCATATATTTT. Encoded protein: CASSERISGNTIYF.

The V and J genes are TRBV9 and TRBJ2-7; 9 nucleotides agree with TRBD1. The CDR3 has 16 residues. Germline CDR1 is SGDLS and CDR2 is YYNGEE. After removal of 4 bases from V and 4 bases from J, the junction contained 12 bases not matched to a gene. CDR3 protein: CASSPSPGTGKYEQYF. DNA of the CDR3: TGTGCCAGCAGCCCATCCCCCGGGACAGGGAAGTACGAGCAGTACTTC.

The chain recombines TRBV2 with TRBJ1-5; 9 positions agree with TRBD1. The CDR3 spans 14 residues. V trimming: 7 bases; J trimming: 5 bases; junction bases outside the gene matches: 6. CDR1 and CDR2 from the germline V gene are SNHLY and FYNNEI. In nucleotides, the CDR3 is TGTGCCAGCACGAAGACAGGGGGGCATCAGCCCCAGCATTTT. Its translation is CASTKTGGHQPQHF.

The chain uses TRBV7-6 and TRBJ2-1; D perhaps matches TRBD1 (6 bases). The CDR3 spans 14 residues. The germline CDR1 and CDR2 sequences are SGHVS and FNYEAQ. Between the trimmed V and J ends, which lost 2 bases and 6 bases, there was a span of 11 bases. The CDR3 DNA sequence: TGTGCCAGCAGCTTATATGCACAGGGCAATGAGCAGTTCTTC. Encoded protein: CASSLYAQGNEQFF. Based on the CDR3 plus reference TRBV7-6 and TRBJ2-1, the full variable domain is GAGVSQSPRYKVTKRGQDVALRCDPISGHVSLYWYRQALGQGPEFLTYFNYEAQQDKSGLPNDRFSAERPEGSISTLTIQRTEQRDSAMYRCASSLYAQGNEQFFGPGTRLTVL.

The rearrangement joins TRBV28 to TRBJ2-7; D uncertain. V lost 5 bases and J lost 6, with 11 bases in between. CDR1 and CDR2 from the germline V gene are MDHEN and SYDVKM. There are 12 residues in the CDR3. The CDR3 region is CASSPRPSEQYF. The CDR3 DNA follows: TGTGCCAGCAGTCCCCGACCGAGCGAGCAGTACTTC.

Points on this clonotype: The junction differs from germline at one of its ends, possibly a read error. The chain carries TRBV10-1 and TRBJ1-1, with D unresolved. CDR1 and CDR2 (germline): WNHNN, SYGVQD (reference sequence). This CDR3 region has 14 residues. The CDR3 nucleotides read TGCGCCAGCAGTGAGGGGCAGGAGAACACTGAAGCCTTCTTT. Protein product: CASSEGQENTEAFF.

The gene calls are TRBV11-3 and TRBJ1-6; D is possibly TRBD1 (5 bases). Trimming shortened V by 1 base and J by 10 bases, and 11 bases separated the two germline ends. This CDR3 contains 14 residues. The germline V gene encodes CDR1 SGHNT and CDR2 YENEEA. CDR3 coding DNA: TGTGCCAGCAGCTTAGTTTTGGGGGACTCACCCCTCCACTTT. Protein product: CASSLVLGDSPLHF.

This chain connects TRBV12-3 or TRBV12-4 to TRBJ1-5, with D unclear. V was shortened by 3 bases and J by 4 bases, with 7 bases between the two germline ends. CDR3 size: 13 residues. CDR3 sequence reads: CASSLDQNQPQHF. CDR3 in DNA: TGTGCCAGCAGTTTGGACCAAAATCAGCCCCAGCATTTT.

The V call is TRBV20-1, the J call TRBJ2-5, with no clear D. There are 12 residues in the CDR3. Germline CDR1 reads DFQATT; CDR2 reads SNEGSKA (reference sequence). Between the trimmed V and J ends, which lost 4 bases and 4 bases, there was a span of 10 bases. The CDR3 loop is CSATPTGETQYF. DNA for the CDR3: TGCAGTGCTACACCTACGGGAGAGACCCAGTACTTC.

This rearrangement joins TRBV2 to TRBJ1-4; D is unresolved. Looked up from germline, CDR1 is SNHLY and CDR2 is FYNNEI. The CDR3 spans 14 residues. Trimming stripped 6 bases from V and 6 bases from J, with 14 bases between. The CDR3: CASSEIPVDEKLFF. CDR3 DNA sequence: TGTGCCAGCAGCGAAATACCCGTAGATGAAAAACTGTTTTTT.

The CDR3 spells CASRVGQGELFF. CDR3 in DNA: TGTGCCAGCAGGGTGGGACAGGGGGAGCTGTTTTTT. This chain links TRBV2 with TRBJ2-2, with 7 bases lining up with TRBD1. The CDR3 loop spans 12 amino acids. V shed 6 bases, J shed 8 bases, and the junction held 3 bases outside the gene matches. Germline V gives CDR1 SNHLY, CDR2 FYNNEI.

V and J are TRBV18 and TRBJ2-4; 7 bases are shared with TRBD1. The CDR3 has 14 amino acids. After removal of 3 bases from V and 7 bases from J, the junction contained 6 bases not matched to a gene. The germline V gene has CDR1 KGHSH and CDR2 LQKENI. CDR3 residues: CASSPPADRNIQYF. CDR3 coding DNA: TGTGCCAGCTCACCTCCCGCGGACAGGAACATTCAGTACTTC.

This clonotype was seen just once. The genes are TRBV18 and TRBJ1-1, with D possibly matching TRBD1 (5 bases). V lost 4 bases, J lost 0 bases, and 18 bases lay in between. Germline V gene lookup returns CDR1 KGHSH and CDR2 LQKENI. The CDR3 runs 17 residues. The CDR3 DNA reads TGTGCCAGCTCACAGACCCCACTGGGGCCTATGAACACTGAAGCTTTCTTT. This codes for CASSQTPLGPMNTEAFF.

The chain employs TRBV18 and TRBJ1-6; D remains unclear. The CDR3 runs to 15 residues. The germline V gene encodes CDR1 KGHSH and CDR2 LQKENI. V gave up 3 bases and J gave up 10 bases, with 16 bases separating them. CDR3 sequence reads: CASSPSPVDKSPLHF. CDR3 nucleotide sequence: TGTGCCAGCTCACCTTCCCCCGTCGACAAATCACCCCTCCACTTT.

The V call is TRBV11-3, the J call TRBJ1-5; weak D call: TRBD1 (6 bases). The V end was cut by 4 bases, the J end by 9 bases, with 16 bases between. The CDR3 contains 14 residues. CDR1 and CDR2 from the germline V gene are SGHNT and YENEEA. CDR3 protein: CASSSGEGVRPQHF. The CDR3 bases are TGTGCCAGCAGCTCTGGGGAGGGGGTCCGGCCCCAGCATTTT.